This T cell receptor beta chain originates from a study of blood T cell repertoires in COVID-19. For the study at large: Samples of COVID-19 (acute and convalescent) were obtained from the United States, Italy and Spain.

TCRdb keeps only in-frame clones here, not all; method: immunoSEQ multiplex PCR. The table lists around 200,000 clones, 80% to 90% of them singletons, with 20% to 25% in the top ten. Germline loops: CDR1 SNHLY, CDR2 FYNNEI. CDR3 length: 14 amino acids. The V segment lost 8 bases and the J segment 7 bases; nucleotides outside the gene matches: 8. The material sequenced was peripheral blood. The receptor's source is a man aged 65 to 85 with active or convalescent COVID-19. The rearrangement uses TRBV2 and TRBJ1-4, with 9 bases fitting TRBD1. CDR3 loop: CASSGWTGVEKLFF. As DNA, the CDR3 is TGTGCCAGCTCCGGGTGGACAGGGGTTGAAAAACTGTTTTTT.